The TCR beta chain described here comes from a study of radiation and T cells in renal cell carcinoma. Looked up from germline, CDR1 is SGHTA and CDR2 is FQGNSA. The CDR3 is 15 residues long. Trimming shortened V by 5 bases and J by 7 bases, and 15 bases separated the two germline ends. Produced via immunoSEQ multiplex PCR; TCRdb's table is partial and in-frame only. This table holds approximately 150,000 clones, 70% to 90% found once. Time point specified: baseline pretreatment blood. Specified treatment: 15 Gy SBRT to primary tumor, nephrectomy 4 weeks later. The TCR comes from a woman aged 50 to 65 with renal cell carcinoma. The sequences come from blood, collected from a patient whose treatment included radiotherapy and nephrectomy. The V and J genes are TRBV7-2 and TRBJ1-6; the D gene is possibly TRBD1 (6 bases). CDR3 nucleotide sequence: TGTGCCAGCAGCCCCTCCAGGGGCTCAAATTCACCCCTCCACTTT. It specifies CASSPSRGSNSPLHF. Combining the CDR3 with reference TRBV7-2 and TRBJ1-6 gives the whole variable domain GAGVSQSPSNKVTEKGKDVELRCDPISGHTALYWYRQSLGQGLEFLIYFQGNSAPDKSGLPSDRFSAERTGGSVSTLTIQRTQQEDSAVYLCASSPSRGSNSPLHFGNGTRLTVT.